This T cell receptor (beta chain) was found in a study of cytomegalovirus exposure and HLA in healthy donors. Study observations and caveats: There were fewer than 200 TCR beta chains listed as cytomegalovirus-associated. Later analysis identified about 18,000 TCR beta sequences associated with HLA alleles, using a false discovery rate threshold of 0.05. The authors later linked a missense DCLRE1C variant to TCR beta V- and J-gene trimming.

This PCR relied on a set of 60 Vbeta primers and 13 Jbeta primers. Assay: immunoSEQ multiplex PCR; the TCRdb copy retains only in-frame clones and omits some. The table lists some 98,000 clones, about 80% of them singletons, with approximately 4% in the top ten. In the case of this clone: What it binds is unknown.

V lost 5 bases to trimming and J lost 4 bases, with 12 bases between them. The CDR3 extends over 15 amino acids. In germline, CDR1 is MNHEY, CDR2 SMNVEV (reference sequence). The TCR originated in a female donor in good health and CMV-seropositive. The sample consisted of PBMCs. The chain is built from TRBV27 and TRBJ2-6; maybe TRBD2 (7 bases). The CDR3 spells CASSPRGGGANVLTF. The CDR3 bases are TGTGCCAGCAGTCCTAGGGGGGGCGGGGCCAACGTCCTGACTTTC.